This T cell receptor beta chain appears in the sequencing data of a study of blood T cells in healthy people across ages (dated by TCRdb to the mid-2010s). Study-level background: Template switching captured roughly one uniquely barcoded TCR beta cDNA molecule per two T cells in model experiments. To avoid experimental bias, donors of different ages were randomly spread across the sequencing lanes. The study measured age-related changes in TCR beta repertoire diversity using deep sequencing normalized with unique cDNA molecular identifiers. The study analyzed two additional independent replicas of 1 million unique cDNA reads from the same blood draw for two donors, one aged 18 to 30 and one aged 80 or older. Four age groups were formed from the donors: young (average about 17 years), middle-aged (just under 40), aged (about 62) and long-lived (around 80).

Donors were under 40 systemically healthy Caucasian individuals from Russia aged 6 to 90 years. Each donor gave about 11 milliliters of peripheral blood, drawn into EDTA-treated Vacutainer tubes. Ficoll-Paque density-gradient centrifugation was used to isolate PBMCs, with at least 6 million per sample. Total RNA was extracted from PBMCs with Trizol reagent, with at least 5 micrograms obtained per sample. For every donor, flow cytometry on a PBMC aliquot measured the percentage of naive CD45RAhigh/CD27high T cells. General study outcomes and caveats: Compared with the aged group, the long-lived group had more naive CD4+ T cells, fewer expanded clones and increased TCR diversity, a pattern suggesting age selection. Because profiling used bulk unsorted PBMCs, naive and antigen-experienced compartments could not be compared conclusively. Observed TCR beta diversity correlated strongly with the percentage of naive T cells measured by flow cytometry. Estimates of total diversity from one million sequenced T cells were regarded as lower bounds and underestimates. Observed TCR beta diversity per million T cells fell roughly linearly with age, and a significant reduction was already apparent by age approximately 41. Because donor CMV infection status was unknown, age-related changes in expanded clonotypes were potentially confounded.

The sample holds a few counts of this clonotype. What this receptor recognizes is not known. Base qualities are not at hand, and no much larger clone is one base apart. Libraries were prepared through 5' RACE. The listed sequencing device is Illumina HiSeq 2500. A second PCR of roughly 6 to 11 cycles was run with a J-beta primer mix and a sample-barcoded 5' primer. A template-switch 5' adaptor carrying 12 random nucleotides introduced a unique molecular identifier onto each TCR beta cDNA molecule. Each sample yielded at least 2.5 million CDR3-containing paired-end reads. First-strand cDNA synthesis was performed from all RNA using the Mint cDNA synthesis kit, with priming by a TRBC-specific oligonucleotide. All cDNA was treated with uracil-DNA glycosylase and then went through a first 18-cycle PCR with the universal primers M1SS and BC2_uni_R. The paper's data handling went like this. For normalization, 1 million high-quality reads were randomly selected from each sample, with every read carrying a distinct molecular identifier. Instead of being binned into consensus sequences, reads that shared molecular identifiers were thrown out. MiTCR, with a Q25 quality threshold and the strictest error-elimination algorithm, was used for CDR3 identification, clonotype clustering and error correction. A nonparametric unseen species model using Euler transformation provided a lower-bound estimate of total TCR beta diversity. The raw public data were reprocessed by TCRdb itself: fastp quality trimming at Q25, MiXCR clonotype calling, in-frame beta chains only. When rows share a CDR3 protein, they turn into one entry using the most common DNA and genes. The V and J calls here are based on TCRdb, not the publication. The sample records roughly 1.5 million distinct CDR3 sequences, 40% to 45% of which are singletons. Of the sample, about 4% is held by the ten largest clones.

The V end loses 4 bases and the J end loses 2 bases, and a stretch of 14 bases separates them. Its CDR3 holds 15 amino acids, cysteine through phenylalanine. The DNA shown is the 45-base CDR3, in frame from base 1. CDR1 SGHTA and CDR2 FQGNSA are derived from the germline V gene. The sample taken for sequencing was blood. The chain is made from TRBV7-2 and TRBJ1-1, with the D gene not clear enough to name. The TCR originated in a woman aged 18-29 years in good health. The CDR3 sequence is CASSSLLGFNTEAFF. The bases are TGTGCCAGCAGCTCGCTCTTAGGGTTTAACACTGAAGCTTTCTTT.